These 23 T cell receptor beta chains came from one sample sequenced in a study of cytomegalovirus exposure and HLA in healthy donors. The primer mix had 60 Vbeta and 13 Jbeta primers. The protocol was immunoSEQ multiplex PCR, while the TCRdb copy is restricted to in-frame clones and leaves out a portion. Seen here are approximately 140,000 clones, around four fifths observed once, and the top ten hold approximately 2.6%. The specimen sequenced was PBMCs. The receptors derive from a boy younger than 10 in good health and CMV-seronegative.

J is TRBJ1-1 and V is TRBV6-5; no clear D. Germline-derived CDR1 and CDR2 are MNHEY and SVGAGI. There are 14 residues in the CDR3. Trimming took off 6 bases at V and 0 bases at J, with 11 bases between the two ends. The CDR3 nucleotides read TGTGCCAGCAGGAGGGTCCTCATGAACACTGAAGCTTTCTTT. Protein product: CASRRVLMNTEAFF.

The chain joins TRBV7-9 to TRBJ2-1; 15 bases map to TRBD2. This CDR3 is built from 18 residues. After removal of 5 bases from V and 4 bases from J, the junction contained 9 bases not matched to a gene. Per germline, CDR1 SEHNR and CDR2 FQNEAQ (reference sequence). The CDR3 DNA sequence: TGTGCCAGCAGCCCCCGGACTAGCGGGAGGGCCGGGTACAATGAGCAGTTCTTC. This translates into CASSPRTSGRAGYNEQFF. The full variable domain, with the rest looked up from reference TRBV7-9 and TRBJ2-1, is DTGVSQNPRHKITKRGQNVTFRCDPISEHNRLYWYRQTLGQGPEFLTYFQNEAQLEKSRLLSDRFSAERPKGSFSTLEIQRTEQGDSAMYLCASSPRTSGRAGYNEQFFGPGTRLTVL.

This clone has only one observation. The gene calls are TRBV5-6 and TRBJ1-4; 8 bases line up with TRBD1. There are 16 residues in the CDR3. Germline trimming cut 2 bases from V and 8 bases from J; bases unmatched to any gene: 11. Germline V lookup: CDR1 SGHDT, CDR2 YYEEEE. The CDR3 sequence: CASSLNRQGTWEKLFF. The CDR3 DNA is TGTGCCAGCAGCTTAAACCGACAGGGGACTTGGGAAAAACTGTTTTTT.

The gene calls are TRBV6-4 and TRBJ2-2, with TRBD2 as a possible D gene (6 bases). The CDR3 has 14 amino acids. Per the germline V gene, CDR1 is MRHNA and CDR2 is SNTAGT. V was shortened by 3 bases and J by 4 bases, with 9 bases between the two germline ends. The CDR3 loop is CASSELRGTGELFF. The CDR3 coding sequence is TGTGCCAGCAGTGAGTTGCGGGGCACCGGGGAGCTGTTTTTT.

The V gene is TRBV6-6, the J gene TRBJ1-5; 7 nucleotides agree with TRBD1. The germline V gene has CDR1 MNHNY and CDR2 SVGAGI (reference sequence). This CDR3 has 14 residues. Losses at the gene ends were 2 bases for V and 6 bases for J; bases not matched to a gene: 4. CDR3 nucleotides: TGTGCCAGCAGTTACAGGGGGCTGATTCAGCCCCAGCATTTT. Its translation is CASSYRGLIQPQHF.

The chain employs TRBV5-1 and TRBJ2-5; 8 bases match TRBD2. The J call is doubtful: the DNA matches TRBJ2-7 better. The germline gives CDR1 SGHRS, CDR2 YFSETQ. This CDR3 spans 15 amino acids. The CDR3 is CASSLRSGGSYEQYF. CDR3 in DNA: TGCGCCAGCAGCTTGAGAAGCGGGGGATCCTACGAGCAGTACTTC.

The V and J genes are TRBV5-8 and TRBJ1-1; maybe TRBD1 (6 bases). CDR3 length equals 16 residues. Germline CDR1 reads SGHTS; CDR2 reads YDEGEE. Deletions cut 6 bases from V and 0 bases from J, with 18 bases between. CDR3 protein: CASTTQGTIMNTEAFF. The CDR3 bases are TGTGCCAGCACTACACAGGGTACCATCATGAACACTGAAGCTTTCTTT.

This CDR3 is CASSDYYEQYV. The DNA of the CDR3 is TGTGCCAGCAGTGACTACTACGAGCAGTACGTC. The chain combines TRBV6-1 with TRBJ2-7; D gene uncertain. V was pared by 3 bases and J by 3 bases, with 3 bases between. Looked up from germline, CDR1 is MNHNS and CDR2 is SASEGT. The length of the CDR3 is 11 residues.

This rearrangement joins TRBV5-6 to TRBJ2-7, with D possibly matching TRBD1 (5 bases). The CDR3 runs 12 residues. V lost 4 bases and J lost 7, with 12 bases in between. The germline V gene has CDR1 SGHDT and CDR2 YYEEEE. The CDR3 nucleotides are TGTGCCAGCAGCGCAGGGTCCTTGGAGCAGTACGTC. Its protein product is CASSAGSLEQYV.

The J gene is TRBJ2-5, the V gene TRBV6-4; 12 positions agree with TRBD1. With V trimmed by 3 bases and J by 5 bases, 4 bases remained unmatched. Germline CDR1 reads MRHNA; CDR2 reads SNTAGT. The CDR3 totals 15 residues. The CDR3 DNA sequence: TGTGCCAGCAGTGAAGGGACAGGGGGCGCTGAGACCCAGTACTTC. Its translation: CASSEGTGGAETQYF.

This clone has a handful of counts. The chain has TRBV19 and TRBJ2-2; 10 bases are a match to TRBD2. The CDR3 contains 15 residues. Germline lookup yields CDR1 LNHDA and CDR2 SQIVND (reference sequence). V dropped 7 bases and J dropped 6; count of bases not matched to a gene: 8. The CDR3 nucleotides read TGTGCCAGTAATCCGCCGGGACTAGCGTCCGGGGAGCTGTTTTTT. This codes for CASNPPGLASGELFF.

V and J are TRBV11-2 and TRBJ2-4; D is uncertain. CDR3 size: 14 residues. CDR1 and CDR2 from the germline V gene are SGHAT and FQNNGV. V shed 3 bases and J shed 10 bases, with 16 bases lying between them. CDR3: CASSFFTFSGIQYF. CDR3 nucleotides: TGTGCCAGCAGCTTTTTTACCTTCTCAGGAATTCAGTACTTC.

V gene TRBV5-1 combines with J gene TRBJ1-2, with D possibly being TRBD1 (5 bases). The CDR3 consists of 13 residues. In germline, CDR1 is SGHRS, CDR2 YFSETQ. V dropped 0 bases and J dropped 8 bases, with 11 bases sitting between them. CDR3 nucleotides: TGCGCCAGCAGCTTGGCCAGGGCCCAAGGCTACACCTTC. Its protein is CASSLARAQGYTF.

The chain carries TRBV19 and TRBJ1-2; 10 bases map to TRBD1. Germline assignment: CDR1 LNHDA and CDR2 SQIVND (reference sequence). This CDR3 comprises 15 residues. The trim removed 5 bases at V and 4 bases at J, leaving 7 bases unmatched. The CDR3 nucleotides are TGTGCCAGTAGTCACGGGACAGGGGTGATCTATGGCTACACCTTC. Protein sequence: CASSHGTGVIYGYTF.

The chain uses TRBV21-1 and TRBJ1-6. TRBV21-1 is listed as a pseudogene. The CDR3 has 16 residues. The DNA of the CDR3 is TGTGCCAGCAGCATTCACGGCCAGGGAGGTAATTCACCCCTCCACTTT. Its protein is CASSIHGQGGNSPLHF.

The chain is built from TRBV5-6 and TRBJ1-4; no firm D call. V lost 1 base, J lost 4 bases, and 14 bases lay in between. Germline loops: CDR1 SGHDT, CDR2 YYEEEE. This CDR3 comprises 16 residues. DNA for the CDR3: TGTGCCAGCAGCTTGTCGCGGGTCCTAGTTAATGAAAAACTGTTTTTT. Its protein is CASSLSRVLVNEKLFF.

For the CDR3, the DNA is TGTGCCAGCAGCTTGGCCTATACAGTTAAAGAGACCCAGTACTTC. Translating it yields CASSLAYTVKETQYF. The rearrangement uses TRBV5-6 and TRBJ2-5, with no clear D. The V end was cut by 0 bases, the J end by 3 bases, with 12 bases between. In germline, CDR1 is SGHDT, CDR2 YYEEEE. CDR3 length: 15 amino acids. Based on the CDR3 plus reference TRBV5-6 and TRBJ2-5, the full variable domain is DAGVTQSPTHLIKTRGQQVTLRCSPKSGHDTVSWYQQALGQGPQFIFQYYEEEERQRGNFPDRFSGHQFPNYSSELNVNALLLGDSALYLCASSLAYTVKETQYFGPGTRLLVL.

The chain carries TRBV12-5 and TRBJ1-5, with D possibly matching TRBD1 (5 bases). The length of the CDR3 is 16 residues. V shed 0 bases and J shed 2 bases, with 11 bases lying between them. The germline V gene has CDR1 LGHNT and CDR2 FRNRAP. The DNA of the CDR3 is TGTGCTAGTGGTTTGGTAGGGCCAGGGCGCAATCAGCCCCAGCATTTT. Translated: CASGLVGPGRNQPQHF.

The chain uses TRBV6-4 and TRBJ2-1; D possibly corresponds to TRBD1 (6 bases). Germline CDR1 is MRHNA and CDR2 is SNTAGT. CDR3 length: 14 residues. V lost 7 bases and J lost 0, with 10 bases in between. The CDR3 reads CASTRDTSYNEQFF. CDR3 in DNA: TGTGCCAGCACCCGGGACACCTCCTACAATGAGCAGTTCTTC.

The chain is built from TRBV14 and TRBJ1-6, with no clear D. Germline V gene data show CDR1 as SGHDN and CDR2 as FVKESK. Deletions cut 0 bases from V and 2 bases from J, with 17 bases between. The CDR3 totals 19 residues. This CDR3 reads CASSQDRRGVGAYNSPLHF. CDR3 in DNA: TGTGCCAGCAGCCAAGATAGGCGGGGAGTTGGCGCCTATAATTCACCCCTCCACTTT. The whole variable domain, remainder taken from reference TRBV14 and TRBJ1-6, is EAGVTQFPSHSVIEKGQTVTLRCDPISGHDNLYWYRRVMGKEIKFLLHFVKESKQDESGMPNNRFLAERTGGTYSTLKVQPAELEDSGVYFCASSQDRRGVGAYNSPLHFGNGTRLTVT.

This clone was counted once. This sequence joins TRBV7-3 and TRBJ2-1; 10 nucleotides match TRBD2. This CDR3 is built from 15 residues. CDR1 and CDR2 (germline): SGHTA, FQGTGA. V lost 3 bases, J lost 8 bases, and 7 bases stayed unmatched. For the CDR3, the DNA is TGTGCCAGCAGCTTGGAGCGGGGGGGGAGGGATGAGCAGTTCTTC. Encoded protein: CASSLERGGRDEQFF.

V is TRBV5-4 and J is TRBJ1-2; TRBD1 matches at 9 bases. V shed 0 bases and J 4 bases; nucleotides not matched to a gene: 7. Per germline, CDR1 SGHNT and CDR2 YYREEE (reference sequence). This CDR3 contains 16 residues. CDR3 amino acids: CASSLGSGTGLYGYTF. The CDR3 DNA reads TGTGCCAGCAGCTTGGGGAGCGGGACAGGGCTCTATGGCTACACCTTC.

V usage is TRBV6-6 and J usage is TRBJ1-4; no clear D. Germline lookup yields CDR1 MNHNY and CDR2 SVGAGI (reference sequence). V was cut by 8 bases and J by 0 bases, with 16 bases left in between. The CDR3 covers 16 residues. CDR3 sequence: CASEGLRESTNEKLFF. In DNA, the CDR3 is TGTGCCAGCGAGGGCTTGAGAGAATCAACTAATGAAAAACTGTTTTTT.